A selection of T cell receptor beta chains follows, all from one sample in a study of technical replicates of blood from four donors. The repertoire was sequenced with immunoSEQ multiplex PCR; TCRdb's copy has only in-frame clones and lacks some. The table records roughly 73,000 clones, around 93% of them present only once. Sequenced: T cells isolated from PBMCs. All receptors derive from a human donor in good health. Both conserved end residues are part of each CDR3. The order of the fields is clone size, V gene, CDR3 protein. Size values are once, few and many counts, or a class for expanded clones, and some rows have none.

>NA|TRBV7-9
CASRKTGQSYEQYF
>NA|TRBV18
CASSLGGAYYEQYF
>NA|TRBV29-1
CSVGGTGALILQETQYF
>NA|TRBV7-3
CASSRGSPGETQYF
>NA|TRBV28
CASSSASGGRETQYF
>NA|TRBV6-1
CASSAGSLSTDTQYF
>NA|TRBV7-3
CASSTGQGGTEAFF
>NA|TRBV10-3
CAISESGAGGGNEQFF
>NA|TRBV11-3
CASSEFDRAGEQYF
>NA|TRBV28
CASSPPGLRQPQHF
>NA|TRBV6-1
CASSGGGAYGYTF
>NA|TRBV4-2
CASSQGTGWNTEAFF
>NA|TRBV4-1
CASSQTRILVDGYTF
>NA|TRBV19
CATLTTTGSRREQYF
>NA|TRBV28
CASSIPGGYTEAFF
>NA|TRBV5-1
CASSLMGQNYGYTF
>NA|TRBV2
CASSGTGATSPYGYTF
>NA|TRBV25-1
CASSHFGQAEYGYTF
>NA|TRBV7-6
CASSSRLAGGADTQYF
>once|TRBV4-1
CASSHTDRGGYTF
>few|TRBV9
CASSVGTGNYGYTF
>once|TRBV5-6
CASSTGQGWSGVDEQYF
>NA|TRBV6-1
CASSEYPGTVGNQPQHF
>NA|TRBV6-1
CASSEAFGTQYF
>once|TRBV11-2
CASSRRGDSSYNEQFF
>NA|TRBV5-1
CASRETEMADTQYF
>NA|TRBV9
CASSATGTGMAGELFF
>NA|TRBV15
CATSRDLASGRLNNEQFF
>NA|TRBV4-1
CASSQDPNRYEKLFF
>NA|TRBV5-1
CASSLAGGEQYF
>NA|TRBV9
CASSGPGHQPYEQYF
>NA|TRBV18
CASRGQINQPQHF
>NA|TRBV7-8
CASSLEDRVNEQFF
>NA|TRBV6-1
CASSALTQATYEQYF
>NA|TRBV9
CASSGRGEAFF
>NA|TRBV2
CASSEALERVSEQYF
>NA|TRBV5-1
CASSFSRNTEAFF
>NA|TRBV5-5
CASSLFQGDAYEQYF
>NA|TRBV10-3
CAISDGTTGTHEQYF
>NA|TRBV6-5
CAIRTGGGYGYTF
>NA|TRBV27
CASSAILRGQGIDHSNQPQHF
>once|TRBV28
CASSRTDNEKLFF
>NA|TRBV4-2
CASSQGDRPTGELFF
>NA|TRBV28
CASSLSADRGGYGYTF
>NA|TRBV7-8
CASSLRGEGESNEQFF
>NA|TRBV7-8
CASSLGQYNEQFF
>NA|TRBV6-1
CASRWAGDLYEQYF
>NA|TRBV15
CATSGIQQGAVGYTF
>NA|TRBV5-1
CASSLGGLGTDTQYF
>once|TRBV6-1
CASSERTGGSPLHF
>few|TRBV11-2
CASSLGSGPLHF
>NA|TRBV7-9
CASSLAAGGEKLFF